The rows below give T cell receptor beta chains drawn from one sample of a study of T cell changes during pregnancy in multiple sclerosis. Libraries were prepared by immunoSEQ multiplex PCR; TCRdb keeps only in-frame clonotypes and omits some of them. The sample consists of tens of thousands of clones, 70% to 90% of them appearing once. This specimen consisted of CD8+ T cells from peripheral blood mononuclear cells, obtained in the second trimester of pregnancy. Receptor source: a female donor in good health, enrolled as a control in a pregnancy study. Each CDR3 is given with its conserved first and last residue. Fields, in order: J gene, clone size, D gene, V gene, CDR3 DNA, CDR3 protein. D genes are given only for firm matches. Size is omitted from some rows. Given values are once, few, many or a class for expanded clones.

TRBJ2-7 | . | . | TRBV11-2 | TGTGCCAGCAGCTTCGGGAACCCCAGCTCCTACGAGCAGTACTTC | CASSFGNPSSYEQYF
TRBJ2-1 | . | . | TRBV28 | TGTGCCAGCACTACGGACTCATACAATGAGCAGTTCTTC | CASTTDSYNEQFF
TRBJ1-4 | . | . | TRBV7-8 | TGTGCCAGCAGCTTGGGCCAAAACAGGGATCGGGGTGAAAAACTGTTTTTT | CASSLGQNRDRGEKLFF
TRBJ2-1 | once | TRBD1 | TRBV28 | TGTGCCAGCAGTCCAAGGACAGGGGGGTACAATGAGCAGTTCTTC | CASSPRTGGYNEQFF
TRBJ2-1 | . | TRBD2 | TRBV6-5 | TGTGCCAGCAGAATAACTAGCGGGCCCTACAATGAGCAGTTCTTC | CASRITSGPYNEQFF
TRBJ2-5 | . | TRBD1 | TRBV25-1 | TGTGCCAGCAGTGAAGATATACAGGGGTTGGGTCAAGAGACCCAGTACTTC | CASSEDIQGLGQETQYF
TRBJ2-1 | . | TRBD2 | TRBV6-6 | TGTGCCAGCAGCCACGGCGGGGGAGGGTCGGCTGAGCAGTTCTTC | CASSHGGGGSAEQFF
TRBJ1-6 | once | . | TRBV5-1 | TGCGCCAGCAGCTTGTACTCCTATAATTCACCCCTCCACTTT | CASSLYSYNSPLHF
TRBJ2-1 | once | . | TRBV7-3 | TGTGCCAGCAGCTCAGACAGTTACTACAATGAGCAGTTCTTC | CASSSDSYYNEQFF
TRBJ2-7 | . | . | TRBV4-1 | TGCGCCAGCAGCCAAGAGTCCGTTAATCCCGAGTACTTC | CASSQESVNPEYF
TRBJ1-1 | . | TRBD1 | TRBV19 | TGTGCCAGTAGGGGACAGTACATGAACACTGAAGCTTTCTTT | CASRGQYMNTEAFF
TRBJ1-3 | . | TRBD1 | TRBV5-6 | TGTGCCAGCAGCTTGGTGGGACAGGGGACCAGCTCTGGAAACACCATATATTTT | CASSLVGQGTSSGNTIYF
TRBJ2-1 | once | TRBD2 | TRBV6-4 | TGTGCCAGCAGTACAGCGGGGGGGTCCTACAATGAGCAGTTCTTC | CASSTAGGSYNEQFF
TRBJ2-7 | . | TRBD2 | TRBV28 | TGTGCCAGCACCGACGGGGGGGTTGGTTCCTACGAGCAGTACTTC | CASTDGGVGSYEQYF
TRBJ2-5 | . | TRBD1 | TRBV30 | TGTGCCTGGAGTGTAGGCCAGGGGGACCAAGAGACCCAGTACTTC | CAWSVGQGDQETQYF
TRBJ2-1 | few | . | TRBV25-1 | TGTGCCAGCAGCCGCGTCTTACGGCAGGACTCCTACAATGAGCAGTTCTTC | CASSRVLRQDSYNEQFF
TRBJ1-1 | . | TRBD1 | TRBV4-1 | TGCGCCAGCAGCCAAGTTGTCGACAGGGTCGAGGCTTTCTTT | CASSQVVDRVEAFF
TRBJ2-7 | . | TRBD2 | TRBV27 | TGTGCCAGCAGCCCGTATAGCGGGGGGGATTCCTACGAGCAGTACTTC | CASSPYSGGDSYEQYF
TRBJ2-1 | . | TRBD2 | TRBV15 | TGTGCCACCAGCAGAGTTAGAGCGGGAGGTTACAATGAGCAGTTCTTC | CATSRVRAGGYNEQFF
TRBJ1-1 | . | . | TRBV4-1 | TGCGCCAGCAGCCAAGAGACAGTGAACACTGAAGCTTTCTTT | CASSQETVNTEAFF
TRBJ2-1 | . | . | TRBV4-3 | TGCGCCAGCAGCCAAGATAAAGGACGAGGGAACAATGAGCAGTTCTTC | CASSQDKGRGNNEQFF
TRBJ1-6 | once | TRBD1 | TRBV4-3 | TGCGCCAGCAGCCCGACAGGGGGTAATTCACCCCTCCACTTT | CASSPTGGNSPLHF
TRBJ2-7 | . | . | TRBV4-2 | TGTGCCAGCAGCCAAGACTCGCCAAGCACCTTCTACGAGCAGTACTTC | CASSQDSPSTFYEQYF
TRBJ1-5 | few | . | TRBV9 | TGTGCCAGCAGCGTAGGAACGGATCAGCCCCAGCATTTT | CASSVGTDQPQHF
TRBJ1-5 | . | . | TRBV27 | TGTGCCAGCAGCTTCGGGGGGAATCAGCCCCAGCATTTT | CASSFGGNQPQHF
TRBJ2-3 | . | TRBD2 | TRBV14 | TGTGCCAGCAGCCAAGACCAGTACGCGGGAGGCTCAGATACGCAGTATTTT | CASSQDQYAGGSDTQYF
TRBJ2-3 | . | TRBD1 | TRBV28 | TGTGCCAGCAGTCCCCCGCCGAGGACAGGGAGCACAGATACGCAGTATTTT | CASSPPPRTGSTDTQYF
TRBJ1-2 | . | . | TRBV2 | TGTGCCAGCAGTGAGGAACAGATATATGGCTACACCTTC | CASSEEQIYGYTF
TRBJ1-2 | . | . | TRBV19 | TGTGCCAGTAGTATAGATCTCGGAGGGATAGGCTACACCTTC | CASSIDLGGIGYTF
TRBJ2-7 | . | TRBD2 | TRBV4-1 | TGCGCCAGCAGCCAAGATGATCCTAATTGGCGGGGGGAATCCTACGAGCAGTACTTC | CASSQDDPNWRGESYEQYF
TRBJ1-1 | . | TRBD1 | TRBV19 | TGTGCCAGTTCGACAGGGGGCGTGGGTGAAGCTTTCTTT | CASSTGGVGEAFF
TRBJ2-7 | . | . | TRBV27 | TGTGCCAGCAGTTTCGGCGGAAGATACGAGCAGTACTTC | CASSFGGRYEQYF
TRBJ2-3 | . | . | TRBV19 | TGTGCCAGTAGTATCGTGGGAGTCACAGATACGCAGTATTTT | CASSIVGVTDTQYF
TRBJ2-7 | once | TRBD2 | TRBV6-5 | TGTGCCAGCAGTCCTTTAGCGGGGGACTACGAGCAGTACTTC | CASSPLAGDYEQYF
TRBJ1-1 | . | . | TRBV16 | TGTGCCAGCAGCCAATCAAGGGGTTCCACTGAAGCTTTCTTT | CASSQSRGSTEAFF
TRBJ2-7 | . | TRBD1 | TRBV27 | TGTGCCAGCAGTTCCCTACCACCGGGACAGGGGACCTACGAGCAGTACTTC | CASSSLPPGQGTYEQYF
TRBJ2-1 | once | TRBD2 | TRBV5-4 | TGTGCCAGCAGCTCGGGACTAGCGGGAGGGGGTGAGCAGTTCTTC | CASSSGLAGGGEQFF
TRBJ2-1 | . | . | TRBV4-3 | TGCGCCAGCAGCCAGTACTCAAGCTCCTACAATGAGCAGTTCTTC | CASSQYSSSYNEQFF
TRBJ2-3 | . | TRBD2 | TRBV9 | TGTGCCAGCAGCGTAGACGGGACTAGTACGACAGATACGCAGTATTTT | CASSVDGTSTTDTQYF
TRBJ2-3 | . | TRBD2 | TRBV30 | TGTGCCTGGGCCAGACTAGCGGGAGGGAGTGATACGCAGTATTTT | CAWARLAGGSDTQYF
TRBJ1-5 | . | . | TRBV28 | TGTGCCAGCAGTCCCCCCGACATGGAAGGTTATCAGCCCCAGCATTTT | CASSPPDMEGYQPQHF
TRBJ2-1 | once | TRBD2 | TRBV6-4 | TGTGCCAGCAGTGAAGCTAGCGGGAAAGGGTACAATGAGCAGTTCTTC | CASSEASGKGYNEQFF
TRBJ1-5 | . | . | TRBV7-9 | TGTGCCAGCAGCGCCGGGACATCGGGGTTTGAACCCCAGCATTTT | CASSAGTSGFEPQHF
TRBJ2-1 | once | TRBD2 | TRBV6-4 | TGTGCCAGCAGTGACGGGACTAGCGACTACAATGAGCAGTTCTTC | CASSDGTSDYNEQFF
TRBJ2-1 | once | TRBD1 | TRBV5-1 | TGCGCCAGCAGCTTGAATGTACAGGGGGCCCTAGAGCAGTTCTTC | CASSLNVQGALEQFF
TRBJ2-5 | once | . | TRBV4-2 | TGTGCCAGCAGCCAAAACGGGTTAGAGACCCAGTACTTC | CASSQNGLETQYF
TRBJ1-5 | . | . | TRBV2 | TGTGCCAGCAGTGAATATCACAGGGACAATCAGCCCCAGCATTTT | CASSEYHRDNQPQHF
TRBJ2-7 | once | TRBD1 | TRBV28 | TGTGCCAGCAGCCCCCTTGGGACAGAAGGGGTCGAGCAGTACTTC | CASSPLGTEGVEQYF